This TCR beta chain stems from a study of lymphopenia after photon versus proton radiotherapy. Clones were read by immunoSEQ multiplex PCR, and TCRdb kept only the in-frame ones, dropping some. The data contain approximately 150,000 clones, roughly nine tenths of them singletons. The CDR3 is 15 amino acids. V lost 0 bases, J lost 2 bases, and 10 bases lay in between. CDR1 and CDR2 from the germline V gene are SGDLS and YYNGEE. The clonotype was recovered from a man between 45 and 60 years old with gastric cancer. The V call is TRBV9, the J call TRBJ2-3, with a tentative D call TRBD1 (6 bases). The starting material was peripheral blood, obtained from a patient treated with photon-based radiotherapy. The CDR3 bases are TGTGCCAGCAGCGTAGATGGGGGCACCACAGATACGCAGTATTTT. Its translation is CASSVDGGTTDTQYF.